The clone carrying this T cell receptor (beta chain) was recorded once. The sample belongs to a study of memory CD4+ T cells and cytomegalovirus serostatus. The CDR3 is made up of 13 amino acids. Germline CDR1 is MGHDK and CDR2 is SYGVNS. Deletions cut 3 bases from V and 3 bases from J, with 8 bases between. Assay: immunoSEQ multiplex PCR; the TCRdb copy retains only in-frame clones and omits some. The sample records 75,000 to 95,000 clones, 65% to 85% being singletons. Single viable CD3+CD4+CD8-CD45RO+ cells were sorted as the memory CD4+ T cells. Positive selection with CD4 microbeads enriched total CD4+ T cells.

This receptor was obtained from an adult in good health and CMV-seronegative. The V gene is TRBV25-1, the J gene TRBJ1-1; D call uncertain. Sequencing was performed on memory CD4+ T cells from blood. The CDR3 region is CASSDGGYTEAFF. DNA for the CDR3: TGTGCCAGCAGTGACGGCGGTTACACTGAAGCTTTCTTT.